This passage covers 10 T cell receptor beta chains from one sample sequenced in a study of blood T cell repertoires in COVID-19. Libraries were prepared by immunoSEQ multiplex PCR; TCRdb keeps only in-frame clonotypes and omits some of them. The sample shows 90,000 to 150,000 clones, more than 75% of them seen only once. Sequencing used peripheral blood. These receptors all come from a man aged 55 to 70 with acute or convalescent COVID-19.

V usage is TRBV19 and J usage is TRBJ2-7; 9 bases fit TRBD1. Trimming at V came to 6 bases and at J to 6 bases, leaving 15 bases not matched to a gene. This CDR3 region has 16 residues. Germline V gene sequence: CDR1 LNHDA, CDR2 SQIVND (reference sequence). The CDR3 sequence: CASSEQGAMGGREQYF. The CDR3 nucleotides are TGTGCCAGTAGCGAACAGGGGGCTATGGGAGGTCGCGAGCAGTACTTC.

The chain carries TRBV27 and TRBJ1-1; 9 bases line up with TRBD1. Germline V lookup: CDR1 MNHEY, CDR2 SMNVEV (reference sequence). This CDR3 is built from 14 residues. The trim removed 3 bases at V and 5 bases at J, leaving 4 bases unmatched. CDR3 in amino acids: CASSLAGTGTEAFF. The CDR3 nucleotides are TGTGCCAGCAGTTTGGCCGGGACAGGGACTGAAGCTTTCTTT.

This sequence joins TRBV5-5 and TRBJ1-5; the D gene is possibly TRBD1 (6 bases). The ends were cut back, 1 base at V and 0 bases at J, with 14 bases in the middle. CDR1 and CDR2 from the germline V gene are SGHKS and YYEKEE (reference sequence). This CDR3 comprises 17 residues. The CDR3 spells CASSLSGQLYSNQPQHF. Here the CDR3 DNA reads TGTGCCAGCAGCTTGTCGGGACAACTTTATAGCAATCAGCCCCAGCATTTT.

The V call is TRBV11-3, the J call TRBJ2-7, with a tentative D call TRBD1 (6 bases). V was pared by 5 bases and J by 0 bases, with 17 bases between. This CDR3 is 16 amino acids long. Germline CDR1 SGHNT, CDR2 YENEEA. The CDR3 loop reads CASSLQALDSSYEQYF. The CDR3 region has the DNA TGTGCCAGCAGCCTGCAAGCGTTGGACAGCTCCTACGAGCAGTACTTC.

The gene calls are TRBV18 and TRBJ2-2; the D gene is possibly TRBD2 (5 bases). CDR1 KGHSH and CDR2 LQKENI come from the germline V gene. The CDR3 runs to 14 residues. V was clipped by 3 bases and J by 5 bases, with 10 bases between them. The CDR3 protein is CASSPLRGTGELFF. The CDR3 DNA reads TGTGCCAGCTCACCGCTACGGGGAACCGGGGAGCTGTTTTTT.

CDR3 bases: TGTGCCAGCATTCCCAGGGGCGGCTACAATGAGCAGTTCTTC. Translation: CASIPRGGYNEQFF. The V call is TRBV11-2, the J call TRBJ2-1; weak D call: TRBD1 (6 bases). V was cut by 7 bases and J by 3 bases, with 13 bases left in between. This CDR3 comprises 14 residues. Germline V gene sequence: CDR1 SGHAT, CDR2 FQNNGV. Full variable domain (outside the CDR3, taken from reference TRBV11-2 and TRBJ2-1): EAGVAQSPRYKIIEKRQSVAFWCNPISGHATLYWYQQILGQGPKLLIQFQNNGVVDDSQLPKDRFSAERLKGVDSTLKIQPAKLEDSAVYLCASIPRGGYNEQFFGPGTRLTVL.

The V call is TRBV3-1 (or the pseudogene TRBV3-2), the J call TRBJ2-1; D remains unclear. Trimming took 4 bases from V and 4 from J, leaving 8 bases between them. The CDR3 contains 13 residues. Germline V gives CDR1 LGHDT, CDR2 YNNKEL (reference sequence). CDR3 in DNA: TGTGCCAGCAGCCCGCTACCTTACAATGAGCAGTTCTTC. It yields the protein CASSPLPYNEQFF.

The V gene is TRBV9, the J gene TRBJ1-3; D not resolved. Germline values: CDR1 SGDLS, CDR2 YYNGEE. The CDR3 totals 14 residues. Trimming pared 0 bases from V and 0 bases from J, leaving 4 bases between. The DNA of the CDR3 is TGTGCCAGCAGCGTAGACACCTCTGGAAACACCATATATTTT. It yields the protein CASSVDTSGNTIYF. Drawing the rest from reference TRBV9 and TRBJ1-3, the complete variable domain is DSGVTQTPKHLITATGQRVTLRCSPRSGDLSVYWYQQSLDQGLQFLIQYYNGEERAKGNILERFSAQQFPDLHSELNLSSLELGDSALYFCASSVDTSGNTIYFGEGSWLTVV.

The chain combines TRBV11-2 with TRBJ2-5; D is unclear. This CDR3 comprises 12 residues. Germline lookup yields CDR1 SGHAT and CDR2 FQNNGV. V was pared by 1 base and J by 3 bases, with 3 bases between. CDR3 sequence reads: CASSLAKETQYF. DNA of the CDR3: TGTGCCAGCAGCTTAGCTAAAGAGACCCAGTACTTC. Drawing the rest from reference TRBV11-2 and TRBJ2-5, the complete variable domain is EAGVAQSPRYKIIEKRQSVAFWCNPISGHATLYWYQQILGQGPKLLIQFQNNGVVDDSQLPKDRFSAERLKGVDSTLKIQPAKLEDSAVYLCASSLAKETQYFGPGTRLLVL.

The chain combines TRBV9 with TRBJ2-3; TRBD1 might be the D (6 bases). Germline V gives CDR1 SGDLS, CDR2 YYNGEE. Deletions cut 5 bases from V and 0 bases from J, with 10 bases between. This CDR3 spans 14 amino acids. The CDR3 protein is CASSPGHSTDTQYF. The DNA for the CDR3 is TGTGCCAGCAGTCCGGGACACAGCACAGATACGCAGTATTTT.